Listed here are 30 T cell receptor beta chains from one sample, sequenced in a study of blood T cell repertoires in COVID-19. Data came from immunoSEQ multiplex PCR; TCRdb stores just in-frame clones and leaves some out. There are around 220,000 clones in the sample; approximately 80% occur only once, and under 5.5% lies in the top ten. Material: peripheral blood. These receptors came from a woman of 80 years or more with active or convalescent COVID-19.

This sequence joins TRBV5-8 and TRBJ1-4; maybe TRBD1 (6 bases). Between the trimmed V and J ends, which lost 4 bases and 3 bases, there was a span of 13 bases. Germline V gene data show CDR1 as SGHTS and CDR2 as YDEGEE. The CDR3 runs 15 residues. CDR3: CASSPRTDSNEKLFF. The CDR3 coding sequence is TGTGCCAGCAGCCCGCGGACAGATTCTAATGAAAAACTGTTTTTT.

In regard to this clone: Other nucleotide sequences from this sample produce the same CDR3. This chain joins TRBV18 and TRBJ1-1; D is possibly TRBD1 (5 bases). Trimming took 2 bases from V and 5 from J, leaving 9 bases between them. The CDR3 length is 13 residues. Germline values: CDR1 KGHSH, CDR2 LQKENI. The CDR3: CASSPSGSTEAFF. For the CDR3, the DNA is TGTGCCAGCTCACCATCAGGGTCTACTGAAGCTTTCTTT.

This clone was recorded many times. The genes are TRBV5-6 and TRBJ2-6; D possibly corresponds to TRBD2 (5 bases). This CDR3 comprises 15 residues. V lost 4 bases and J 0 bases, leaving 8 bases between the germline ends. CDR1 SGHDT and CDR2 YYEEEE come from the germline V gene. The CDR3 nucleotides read TGTGCCAGCAGCACCGGGGTCTCTGGGGCCAACGTCCTGACTTTC. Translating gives CASSTGVSGANVLTF.

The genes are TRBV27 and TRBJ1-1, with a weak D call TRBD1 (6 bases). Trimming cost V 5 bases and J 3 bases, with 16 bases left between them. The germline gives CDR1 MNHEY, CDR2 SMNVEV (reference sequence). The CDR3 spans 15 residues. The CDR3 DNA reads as TGTGCCAGCAGTCCTCGACAGGTACACGACACTGAAGCTTTCTTT. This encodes CASSPRQVHDTEAFF.

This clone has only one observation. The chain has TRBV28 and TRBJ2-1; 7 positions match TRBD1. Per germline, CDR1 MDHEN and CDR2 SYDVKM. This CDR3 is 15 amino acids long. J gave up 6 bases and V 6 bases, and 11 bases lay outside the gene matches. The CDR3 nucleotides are TGTGCCAGCAGCCTCAGGGGGAATTCCGTCAATGAGCAGTTCTTC. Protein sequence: CASSLRGNSVNEQFF.

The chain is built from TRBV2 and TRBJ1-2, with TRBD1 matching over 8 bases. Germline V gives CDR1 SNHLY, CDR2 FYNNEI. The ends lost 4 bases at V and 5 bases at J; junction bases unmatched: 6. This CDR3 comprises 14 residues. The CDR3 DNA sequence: TGTGCCAGCAGTGTTTTGGACAGGGATTATGGCTACACCTTC. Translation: CASSVLDRDYGYTF.

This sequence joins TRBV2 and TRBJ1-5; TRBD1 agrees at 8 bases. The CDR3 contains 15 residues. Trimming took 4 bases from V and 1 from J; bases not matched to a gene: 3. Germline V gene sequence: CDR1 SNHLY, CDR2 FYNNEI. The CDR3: CASSAGQGSNQPQHF. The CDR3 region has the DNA TGTGCCAGCAGTGCAGGACAGGGAAGCAATCAGCCCCAGCATTTT.

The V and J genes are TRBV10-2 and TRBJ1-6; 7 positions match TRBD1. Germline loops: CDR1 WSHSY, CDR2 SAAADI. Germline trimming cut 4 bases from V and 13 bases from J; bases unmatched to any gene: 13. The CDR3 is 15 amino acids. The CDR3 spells CASSGEIQGTLPLHF. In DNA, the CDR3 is TGCGCCAGCAGTGGAGAGATACAGGGGACCCTGCCCCTCCACTTT.

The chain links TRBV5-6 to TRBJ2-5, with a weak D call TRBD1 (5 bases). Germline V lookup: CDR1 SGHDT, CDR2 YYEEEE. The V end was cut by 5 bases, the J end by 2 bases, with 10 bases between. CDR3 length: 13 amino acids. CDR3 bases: TGTGCCAGCAGTAATGACAGACAAGAGACCCAGTACTTC. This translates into CASSNDRQETQYF. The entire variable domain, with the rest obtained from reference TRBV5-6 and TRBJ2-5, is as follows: DAGVTQSPTHLIKTRGQQVTLRCSPKSGHDTVSWYQQALGQGPQFIFQYYEEEERQRGNFPDRFSGHQFPNYSSELNVNALLLGDSALYLCASSNDRQETQYFGPGTRLLVL.

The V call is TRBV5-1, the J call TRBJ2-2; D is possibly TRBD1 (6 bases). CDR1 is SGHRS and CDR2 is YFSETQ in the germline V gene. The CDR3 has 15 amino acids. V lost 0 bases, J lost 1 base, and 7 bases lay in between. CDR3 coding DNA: TGCGCCAGCAGCTTGGCGGGACAGAACACCGGGGAGCTGTTTTTT. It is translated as CASSLAGQNTGELFF.

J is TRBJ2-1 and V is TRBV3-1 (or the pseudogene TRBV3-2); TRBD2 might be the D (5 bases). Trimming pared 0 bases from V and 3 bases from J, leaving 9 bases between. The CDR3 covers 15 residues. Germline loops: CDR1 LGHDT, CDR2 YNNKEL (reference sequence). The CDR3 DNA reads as TGTGCCAGCAGCCAAGATTTCGGGGACTACAATGAGCAGTTCTTC. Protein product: CASSQDFGDYNEQFF.

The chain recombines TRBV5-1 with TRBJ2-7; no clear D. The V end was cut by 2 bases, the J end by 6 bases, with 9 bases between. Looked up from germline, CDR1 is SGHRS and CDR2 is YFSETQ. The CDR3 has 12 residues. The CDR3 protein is CASSFPSAEQYF. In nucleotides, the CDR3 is TGCGCCAGCAGCTTCCCCAGCGCCGAGCAGTACTTC.

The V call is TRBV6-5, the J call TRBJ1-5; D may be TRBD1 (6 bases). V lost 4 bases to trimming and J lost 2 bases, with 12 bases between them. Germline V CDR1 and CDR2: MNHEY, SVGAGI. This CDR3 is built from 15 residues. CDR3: CASSWGGGRNQPQHF. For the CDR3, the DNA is TGTGCCAGCAGTTGGGGGGGCGGGCGCAATCAGCCCCAGCATTTT.

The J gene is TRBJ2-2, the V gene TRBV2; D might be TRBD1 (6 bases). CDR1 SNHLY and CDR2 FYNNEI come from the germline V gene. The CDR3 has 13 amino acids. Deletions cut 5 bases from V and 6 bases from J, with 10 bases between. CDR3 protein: CASSTQGAGELFF. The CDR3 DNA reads TGTGCCAGCAGTACACAGGGCGCCGGGGAGCTGTTTTTT.

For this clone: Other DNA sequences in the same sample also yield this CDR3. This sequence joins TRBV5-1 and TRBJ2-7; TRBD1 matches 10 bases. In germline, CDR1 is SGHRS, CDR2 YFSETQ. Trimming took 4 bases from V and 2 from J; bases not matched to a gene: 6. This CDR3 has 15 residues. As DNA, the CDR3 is TGCGCCAGCAGCCGCGGGACAGGGGAAGCCTACGAGCAGTACTTC. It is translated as CASSRGTGEAYEQYF. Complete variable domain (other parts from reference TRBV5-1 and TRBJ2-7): KAGVTQTPRYLIKTRGQQVTLSCSPISGHRSVSWYQQTPGQGLQFLFEYFSETQRNKGNFPGRFSGRQFSNSRSEMNVSTLELGDSALYLCASSRGTGEAYEQYFGPGTRLTVT.

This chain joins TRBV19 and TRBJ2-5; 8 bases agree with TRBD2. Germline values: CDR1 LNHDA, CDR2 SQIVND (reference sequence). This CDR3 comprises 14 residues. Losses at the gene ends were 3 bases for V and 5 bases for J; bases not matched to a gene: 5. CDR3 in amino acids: CASSISGGRETQYF. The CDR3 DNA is TGTGCCAGTAGTATCTCCGGCGGGAGGGAGACCCAGTACTTC.

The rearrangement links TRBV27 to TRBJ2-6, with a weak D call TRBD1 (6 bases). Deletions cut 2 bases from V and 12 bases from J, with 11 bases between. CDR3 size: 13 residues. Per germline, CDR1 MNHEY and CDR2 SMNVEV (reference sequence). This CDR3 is CASSLDRSLVLTF. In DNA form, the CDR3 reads TGTGCCAGCAGTTTAGACAGGTCTCTCGTCCTGACTTTC.

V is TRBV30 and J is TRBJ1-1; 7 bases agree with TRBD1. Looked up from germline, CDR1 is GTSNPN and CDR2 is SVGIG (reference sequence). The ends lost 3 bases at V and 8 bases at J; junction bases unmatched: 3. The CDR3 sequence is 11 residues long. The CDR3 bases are TGTGCCTGGAGAATAGGGGGCGAAGCTTTCTTT. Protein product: CAWRIGGEAFF.

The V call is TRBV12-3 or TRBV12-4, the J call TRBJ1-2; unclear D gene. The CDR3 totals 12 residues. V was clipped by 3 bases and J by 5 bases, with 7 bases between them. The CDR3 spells CASSLGIYGYTF. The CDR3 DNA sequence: TGTGCCAGCAGTTTGGGCATATATGGCTACACCTTC.

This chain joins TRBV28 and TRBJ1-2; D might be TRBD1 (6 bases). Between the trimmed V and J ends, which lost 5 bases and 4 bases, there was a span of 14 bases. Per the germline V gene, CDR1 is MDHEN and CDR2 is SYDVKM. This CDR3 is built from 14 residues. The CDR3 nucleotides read TGTGCCAGCAGTCCCAGGGGTCTTATCTATGGCTACACCTTC. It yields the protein CASSPRGLIYGYTF.

CDR3 sequence: CASSPGVAVNEQFF. DNA of the CDR3: TGTGCCAGCTCACCAGGGGTAGCGGTAAATGAGCAGTTCTTC. The gene calls are TRBV18 and TRBJ2-1, with D perhaps TRBD2 (6 bases). Germline V gene sequence: CDR1 KGHSH, CDR2 LQKENI. The CDR3 sequence is 14 residues long. V lost 2 bases and J 7 bases, leaving 12 bases between the germline ends.

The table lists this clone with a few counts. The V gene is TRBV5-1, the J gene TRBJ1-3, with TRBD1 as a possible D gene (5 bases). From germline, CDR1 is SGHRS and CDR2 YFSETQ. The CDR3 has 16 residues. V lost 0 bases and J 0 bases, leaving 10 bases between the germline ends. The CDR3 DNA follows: TGCGCCAGCAGCTTGGCCGACAGATTCTCTGGAAACACCATATATTTT. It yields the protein CASSLADRFSGNTIYF.

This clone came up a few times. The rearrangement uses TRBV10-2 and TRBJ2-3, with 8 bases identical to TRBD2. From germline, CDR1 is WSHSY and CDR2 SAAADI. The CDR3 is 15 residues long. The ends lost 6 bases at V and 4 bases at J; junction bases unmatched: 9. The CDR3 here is CASREREWLADTQYF. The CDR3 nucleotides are TGCGCCAGCAGGGAGCGGGAGTGGCTAGCAGATACGCAGTATTTT.

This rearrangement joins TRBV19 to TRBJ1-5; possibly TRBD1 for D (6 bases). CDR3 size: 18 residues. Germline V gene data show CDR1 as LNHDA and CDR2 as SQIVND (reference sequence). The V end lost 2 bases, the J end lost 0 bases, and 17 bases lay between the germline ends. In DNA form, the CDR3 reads TGTGCCAGTAGTATACGGCCAGGGGACGGGATTAGCAATCAGCCCCAGCATTTT. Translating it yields CASSIRPGDGISNQPQHF.

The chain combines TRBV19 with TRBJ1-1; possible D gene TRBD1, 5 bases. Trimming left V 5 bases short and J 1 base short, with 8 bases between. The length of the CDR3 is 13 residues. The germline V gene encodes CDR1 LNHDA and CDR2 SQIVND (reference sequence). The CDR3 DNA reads TGTGCCAGTAGTTTAGGACAGAACACTGAAGCTTTCTTT. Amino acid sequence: CASSLGQNTEAFF.

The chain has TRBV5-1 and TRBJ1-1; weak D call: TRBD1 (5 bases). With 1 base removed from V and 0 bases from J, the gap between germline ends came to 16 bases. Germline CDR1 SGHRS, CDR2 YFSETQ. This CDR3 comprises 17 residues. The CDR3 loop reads CASSLSLVRAMNTEAFF. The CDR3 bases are TGCGCCAGCAGCTTGAGTTTAGTCAGGGCAATGAACACTGAAGCTTTCTTT. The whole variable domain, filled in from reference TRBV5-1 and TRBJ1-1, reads KAGVTQTPRYLIKTRGQQVTLSCSPISGHRSVSWYQQTPGQGLQFLFEYFSETQRNKGNFPGRFSGRQFSNSRSEMNVSTLELGDSALYLCASSLSLVRAMNTEAFFGQGTRLTVV.

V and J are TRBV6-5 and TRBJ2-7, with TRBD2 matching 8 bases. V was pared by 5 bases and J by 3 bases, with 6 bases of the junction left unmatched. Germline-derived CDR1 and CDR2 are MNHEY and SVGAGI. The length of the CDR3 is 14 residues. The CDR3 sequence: CASSTSGSNYEQYF. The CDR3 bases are TGTGCCAGCAGTACTAGCGGATCTAACTACGAGCAGTACTTC.

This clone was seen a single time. The CDR3 DNA reads TGTGCCAGCAGCCTAGCGGGGCCCGGGGGGACCCAGTACTTC. Its protein product is CASSLAGPGGTQYF. The rearrangement links TRBV25-1 to TRBJ2-5, with 9 bases matching TRBD2. Trimming cost V 6 bases and J 7 bases; bases outside gene matches: 9. The CDR3 length is 14 residues. Germline lookup yields CDR1 MGHDK and CDR2 SYGVNS. The entire variable domain, with the rest obtained from reference TRBV25-1 and TRBJ2-5, is as follows: EADIYQTPRYLVIGTGKKITLECSQTMGHDKMYWYQQDPGMELHLIHYSYGVNSTEKGDLSSESTVSRIRTEHFPLTLESARPSHTSQYLCASSLAGPGGTQYFGPGTRLLVL.

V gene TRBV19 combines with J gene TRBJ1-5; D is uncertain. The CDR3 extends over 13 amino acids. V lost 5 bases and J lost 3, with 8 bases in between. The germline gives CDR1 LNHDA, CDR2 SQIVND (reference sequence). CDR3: CASSDGDNQPQHF. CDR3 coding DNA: TGTGCCAGTAGTGACGGAGACAATCAGCCCCAGCATTTT.

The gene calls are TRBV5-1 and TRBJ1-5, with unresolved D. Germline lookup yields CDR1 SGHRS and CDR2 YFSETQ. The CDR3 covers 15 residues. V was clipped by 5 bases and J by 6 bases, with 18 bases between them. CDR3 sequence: CASRKTPEGGQPQHF. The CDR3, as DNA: TGCGCCAGCAGGAAAACCCCAGAAGGAGGTCAGCCCCAGCATTTT.